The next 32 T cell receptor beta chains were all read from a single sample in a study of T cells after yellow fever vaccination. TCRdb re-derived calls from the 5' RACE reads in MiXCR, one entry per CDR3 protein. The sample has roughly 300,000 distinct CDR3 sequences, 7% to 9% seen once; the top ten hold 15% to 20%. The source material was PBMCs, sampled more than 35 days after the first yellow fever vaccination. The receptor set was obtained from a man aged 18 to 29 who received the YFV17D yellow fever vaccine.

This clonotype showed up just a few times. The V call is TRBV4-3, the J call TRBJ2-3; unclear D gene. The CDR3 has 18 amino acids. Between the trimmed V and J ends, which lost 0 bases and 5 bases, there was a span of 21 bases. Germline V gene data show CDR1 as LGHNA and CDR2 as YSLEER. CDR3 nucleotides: TGCGCCAGCAGCCAAGAGGTGCCGGGTGGCGGCAACAGAGATACGCAGTATTTT. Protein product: CASSQEVPGGGNRDTQYF.

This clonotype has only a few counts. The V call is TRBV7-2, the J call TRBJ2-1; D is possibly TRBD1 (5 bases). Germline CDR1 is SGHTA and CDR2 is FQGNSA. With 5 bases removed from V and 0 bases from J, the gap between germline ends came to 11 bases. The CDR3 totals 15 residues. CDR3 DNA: TGTGCCAGCAGCCCTCGGACATTCTCCTACAATGAGCAGTTCTTC. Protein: CASSPRTFSYNEQFF. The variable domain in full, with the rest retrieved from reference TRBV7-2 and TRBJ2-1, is GAGVSQSPSNKVTEKGKDVELRCDPISGHTALYWYRQSLGQGLEFLIYFQGNSAPDKSGLPSDRFSAERTGGSVSTLTIQRTQQEDSAVYLCASSPRTFSYNEQFFGPGTRLTVL.

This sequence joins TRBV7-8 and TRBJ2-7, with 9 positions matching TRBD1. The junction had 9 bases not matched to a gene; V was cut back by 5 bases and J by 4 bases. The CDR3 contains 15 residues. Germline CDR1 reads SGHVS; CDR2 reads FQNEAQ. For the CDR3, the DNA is TGTGCCAGCAGCGCGCCGGGACAGGGCGTTTACGAGCAGTACGTC. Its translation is CASSAPGQGVYEQYV.

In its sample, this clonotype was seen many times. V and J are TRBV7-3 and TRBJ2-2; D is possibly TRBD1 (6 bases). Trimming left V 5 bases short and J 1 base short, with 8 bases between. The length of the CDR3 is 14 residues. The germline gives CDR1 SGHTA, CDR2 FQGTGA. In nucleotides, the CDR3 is TGTGCCAGCAGCCGGGGACAGAACACCGGGGAGCTGTTTTTT. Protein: CASSRGQNTGELFF.

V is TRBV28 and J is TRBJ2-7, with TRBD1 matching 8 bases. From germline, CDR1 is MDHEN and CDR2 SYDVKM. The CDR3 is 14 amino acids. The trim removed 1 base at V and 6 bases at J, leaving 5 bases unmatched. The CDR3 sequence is CASSLYQGAREQYV. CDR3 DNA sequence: TGTGCCAGCAGTTTATATCAGGGGGCTCGCGAGCAGTACGTC.

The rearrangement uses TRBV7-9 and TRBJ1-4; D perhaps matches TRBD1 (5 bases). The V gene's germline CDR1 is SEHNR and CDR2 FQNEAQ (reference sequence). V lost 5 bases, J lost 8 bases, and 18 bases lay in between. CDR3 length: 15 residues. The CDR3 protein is CASSQPGMGIEKLFF. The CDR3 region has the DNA TGTGCCAGCAGCCAACCAGGGATGGGAATCGAAAAACTGTTTTTT.

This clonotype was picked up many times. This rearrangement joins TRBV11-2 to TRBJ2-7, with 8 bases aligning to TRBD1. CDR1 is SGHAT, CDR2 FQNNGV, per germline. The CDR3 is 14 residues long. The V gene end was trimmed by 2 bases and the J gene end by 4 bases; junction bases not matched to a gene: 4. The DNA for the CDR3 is TGTGCCAGCAGCTTACAGGGGGCAGTTTACGAGCAGTACTTC. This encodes CASSLQGAVYEQYF.

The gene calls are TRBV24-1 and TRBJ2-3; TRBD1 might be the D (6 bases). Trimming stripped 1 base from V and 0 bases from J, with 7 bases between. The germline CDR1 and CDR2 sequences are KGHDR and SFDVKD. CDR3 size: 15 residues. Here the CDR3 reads CATSDFRGSTDTQYF. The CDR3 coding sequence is TGTGCCACCAGTGATTTTAGGGGGAGCACAGATACGCAGTATTTT.

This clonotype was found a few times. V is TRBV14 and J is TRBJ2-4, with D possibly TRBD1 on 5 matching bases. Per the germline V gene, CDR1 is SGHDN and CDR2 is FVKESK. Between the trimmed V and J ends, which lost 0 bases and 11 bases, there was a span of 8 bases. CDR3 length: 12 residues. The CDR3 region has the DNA TGTGCCAGCAGCCAAGATCAGGGCGTTCAGTACTTC. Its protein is CASSQDQGVQYF.

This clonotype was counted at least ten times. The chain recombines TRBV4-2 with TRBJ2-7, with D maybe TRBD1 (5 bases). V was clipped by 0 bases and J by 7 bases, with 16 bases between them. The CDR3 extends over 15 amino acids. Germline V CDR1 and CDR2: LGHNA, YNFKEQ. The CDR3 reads CASSQDFRVEKEQYF. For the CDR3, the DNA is TGTGCCAGCAGCCAAGACTTCAGGGTTGAAAAGGAGCAGTACTTC.

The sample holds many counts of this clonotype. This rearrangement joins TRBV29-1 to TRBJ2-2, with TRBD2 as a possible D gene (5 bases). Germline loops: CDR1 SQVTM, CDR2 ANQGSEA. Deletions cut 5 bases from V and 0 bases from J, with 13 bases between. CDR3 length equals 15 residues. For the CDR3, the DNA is TGCAGCGTTCGAAGCGGACTCGCGAACACCGGGGAGCTGTTTTTT. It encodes CSVRSGLANTGELFF.

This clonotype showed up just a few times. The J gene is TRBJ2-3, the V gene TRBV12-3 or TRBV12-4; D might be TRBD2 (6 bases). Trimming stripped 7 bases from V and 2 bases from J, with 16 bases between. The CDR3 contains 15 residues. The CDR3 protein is CASIPGLSATDTQYF. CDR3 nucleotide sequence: TGTGCCAGCATCCCGGGACTCTCCGCCACAGATACGCAGTATTTT.

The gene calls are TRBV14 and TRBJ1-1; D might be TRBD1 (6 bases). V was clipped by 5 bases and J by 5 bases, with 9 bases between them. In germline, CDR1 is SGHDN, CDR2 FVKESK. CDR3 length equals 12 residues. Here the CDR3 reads CASSWGRTEAFF. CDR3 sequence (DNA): TGTGCCAGCAGCTGGGGGCGAACTGAAGCTTTCTTT. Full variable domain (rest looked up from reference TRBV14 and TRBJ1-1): EAGVTQFPSHSVIEKGQTVTLRCDPISGHDNLYWYRRVMGKEIKFLLHFVKESKQDESGMPNNRFLAERTGGTYSTLKVQPAELEDSGVYFCASSWGRTEAFFGQGTRLTVV.

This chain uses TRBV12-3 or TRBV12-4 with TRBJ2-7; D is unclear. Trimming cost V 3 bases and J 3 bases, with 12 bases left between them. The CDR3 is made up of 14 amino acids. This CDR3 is CASSLMLGRYEQYF. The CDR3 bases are TGTGCCAGCAGTTTGATGCTAGGGCGCTACGAGCAGTACTTC.

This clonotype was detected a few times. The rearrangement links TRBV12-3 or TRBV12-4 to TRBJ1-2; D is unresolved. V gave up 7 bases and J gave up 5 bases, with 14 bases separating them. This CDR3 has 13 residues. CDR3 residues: CASTPGVSYGYTF. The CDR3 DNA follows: TGTGCCAGCACCCCCGGCGTCTCATATGGCTACACCTTC.

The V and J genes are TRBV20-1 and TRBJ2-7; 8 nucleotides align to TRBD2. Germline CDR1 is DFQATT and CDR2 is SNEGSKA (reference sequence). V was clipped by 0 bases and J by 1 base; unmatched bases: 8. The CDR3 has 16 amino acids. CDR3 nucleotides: TGCAGTGCTAGAGATCGAGGAAGCGGGGGATCCTACGAGCAGTACTTC. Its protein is CSARDRGSGGSYEQYF.

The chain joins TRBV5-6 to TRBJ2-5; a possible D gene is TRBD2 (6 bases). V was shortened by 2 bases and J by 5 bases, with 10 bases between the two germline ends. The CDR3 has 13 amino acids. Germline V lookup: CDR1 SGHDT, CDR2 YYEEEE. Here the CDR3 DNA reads TGTGCCAGCAGCTTTTCTAGCGAGGAGACCCAGTACTTC. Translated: CASSFSSEETQYF.

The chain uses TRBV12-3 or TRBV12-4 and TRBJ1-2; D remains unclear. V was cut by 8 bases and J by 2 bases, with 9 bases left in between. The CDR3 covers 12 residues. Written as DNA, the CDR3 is TGTGCCAGCCGCCGTTGGAACTATGGCTACACCTTC. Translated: CASRRWNYGYTF.

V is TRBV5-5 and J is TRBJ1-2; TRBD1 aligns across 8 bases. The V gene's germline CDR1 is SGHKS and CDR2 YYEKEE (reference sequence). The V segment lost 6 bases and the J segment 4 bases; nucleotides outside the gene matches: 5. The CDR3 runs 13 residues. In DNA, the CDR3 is TGTGCCAGCAACTACCAGGGGGCCTATGGCTACACCTTC. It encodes CASNYQGAYGYTF. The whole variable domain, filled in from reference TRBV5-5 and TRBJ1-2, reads DAGVTQSPTHLIKTRGQQVTLRCSPISGHKSVSWYQQVLGQGPQFIFQYYEKEERGRGNFPDRFSARQFPNYSSELNVNALLLGDSALYLCASNYQGAYGYTFGSGTRLTVV.

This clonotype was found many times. The CDR3 protein is CASSFLGGSTGTVDYGYTF. The CDR3 region has the DNA TGTGCCAGCAGTTTCCTCGGGGGGTCAACAGGGACTGTAGACTATGGCTACACCTTC. This sequence joins TRBV28 and TRBJ1-2, with TRBD1 as a possible D gene (6 bases). Germline lookup yields CDR1 MDHEN and CDR2 SYDVKM. V was pared by 3 bases and J by 3 bases, with 26 bases between. The CDR3 is made up of 19 amino acids.

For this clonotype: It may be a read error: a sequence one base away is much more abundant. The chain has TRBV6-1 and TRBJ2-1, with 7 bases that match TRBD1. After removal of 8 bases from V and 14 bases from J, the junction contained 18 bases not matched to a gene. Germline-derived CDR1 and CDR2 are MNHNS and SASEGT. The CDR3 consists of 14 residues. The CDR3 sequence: CASCLNTGARVEFF. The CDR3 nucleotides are TGTGCCAGCTGCCTCAATACAGGGGCCCGAGTGGAGTTCTTC.

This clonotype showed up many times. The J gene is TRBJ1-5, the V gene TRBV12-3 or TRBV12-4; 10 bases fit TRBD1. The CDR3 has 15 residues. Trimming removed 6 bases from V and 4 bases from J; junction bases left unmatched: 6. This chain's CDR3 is CASSPTGQGNQPQHF. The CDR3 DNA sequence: TGTGCCAGCAGCCCAACGGGACAGGGGAATCAGCCCCAGCATTTT.

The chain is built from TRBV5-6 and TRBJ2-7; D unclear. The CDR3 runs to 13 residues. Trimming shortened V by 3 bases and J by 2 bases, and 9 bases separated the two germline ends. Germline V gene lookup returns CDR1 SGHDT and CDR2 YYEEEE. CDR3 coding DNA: TGTGCCAGCAGCTCCCCCCTTACCTACGAGCAGTACGTC. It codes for CASSSPLTYEQYV.

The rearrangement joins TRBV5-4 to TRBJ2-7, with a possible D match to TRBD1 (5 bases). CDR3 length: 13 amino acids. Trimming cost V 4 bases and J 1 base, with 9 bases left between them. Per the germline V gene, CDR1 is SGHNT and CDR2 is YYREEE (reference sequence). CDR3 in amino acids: CASSPGWSYEQYF. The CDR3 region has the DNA TGTGCCAGCAGCCCAGGGTGGTCCTACGAGCAGTACTTC.

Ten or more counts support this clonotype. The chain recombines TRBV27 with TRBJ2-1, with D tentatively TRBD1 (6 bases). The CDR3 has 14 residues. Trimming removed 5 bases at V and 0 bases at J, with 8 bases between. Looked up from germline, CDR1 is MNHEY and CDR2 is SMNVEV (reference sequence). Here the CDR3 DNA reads TGTGCCAGCAGTACAGGGAGCTCCTACAATGAGCAGTTCTTC. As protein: CASSTGSSYNEQFF.

The CDR3 bases are TGCGCCAGCAGCTTGGTGGCAGGGAGAGGCTACACCTTC. This encodes CASSLVAGRGYTF. The V call is TRBV5-1, the J call TRBJ1-2; maybe TRBD1 (5 bases). Germline V gene lookup returns CDR1 SGHRS and CDR2 YFSETQ. The CDR3 totals 13 residues. V lost 0 bases and J lost 8, with 11 bases in between.

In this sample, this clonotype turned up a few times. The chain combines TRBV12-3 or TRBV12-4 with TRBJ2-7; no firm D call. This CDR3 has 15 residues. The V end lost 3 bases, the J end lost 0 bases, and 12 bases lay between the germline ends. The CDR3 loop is CASSFRQSSSYEQYF. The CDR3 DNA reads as TGTGCCAGCAGTTTTCGCCAGTCGAGCTCCTACGAGCAGTACTTC.

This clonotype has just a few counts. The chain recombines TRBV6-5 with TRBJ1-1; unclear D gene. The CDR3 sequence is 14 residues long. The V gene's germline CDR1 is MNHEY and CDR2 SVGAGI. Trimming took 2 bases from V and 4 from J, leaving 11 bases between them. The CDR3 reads CASSYGQSGTEAFF. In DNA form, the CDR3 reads TGTGCCAGCAGTTACGGCCAGTCGGGCACTGAAGCTTTCTTT.

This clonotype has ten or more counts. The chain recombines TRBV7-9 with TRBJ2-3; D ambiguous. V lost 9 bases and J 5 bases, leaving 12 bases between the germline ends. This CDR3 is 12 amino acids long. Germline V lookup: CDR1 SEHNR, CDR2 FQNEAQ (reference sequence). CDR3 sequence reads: CASIPEKDTQYF. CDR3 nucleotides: TGTGCCAGTATACCAGAAAAAGATACGCAGTATTTT.

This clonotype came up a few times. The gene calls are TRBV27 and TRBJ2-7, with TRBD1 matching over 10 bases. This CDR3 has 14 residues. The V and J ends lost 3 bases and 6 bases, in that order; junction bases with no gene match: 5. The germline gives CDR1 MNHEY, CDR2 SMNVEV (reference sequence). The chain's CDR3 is CASSFKGTGVEQYV. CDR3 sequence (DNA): TGTGCCAGCAGTTTTAAAGGGACAGGGGTCGAGCAGTACGTC.

The CDR3 DNA reads as TGTGCCAGCAGCTCCAGACTAGCGGGAGAAGAGACCCAGTACTTC. Its protein product is CASSSRLAGEETQYF. The chain has TRBV9 and TRBJ2-5; 12 positions agree with TRBD2. V shed 4 bases and J 3 bases; nucleotides not matched to a gene: 4. The CDR3 is made up of 15 amino acids. Looked up from germline, CDR1 is SGDLS and CDR2 is YYNGEE.

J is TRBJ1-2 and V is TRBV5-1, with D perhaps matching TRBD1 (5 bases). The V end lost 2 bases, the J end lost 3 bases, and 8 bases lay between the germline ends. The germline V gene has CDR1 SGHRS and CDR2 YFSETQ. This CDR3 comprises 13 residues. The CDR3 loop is CASSFGGDYGYTF. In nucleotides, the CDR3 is TGCGCCAGCAGCTTTGGGGGAGACTATGGCTACACCTTC.